The present TCR beta chain was sequenced within a study of cytomegalovirus exposure and HLA in healthy donors. Germline-derived CDR1 and CDR2 are MNHEY and SVGAGI. The CDR3 contains 15 residues. V lost 7 bases to trimming and J lost 4 bases; unmatched junction nucleotides: 10. Study-level results: Data from an earlier analysis indicated that most TCR beta V segments were productive either about 87% or about 30% of the time. In a later analysis, TCR beta V- and J-gene trimming was associated with a missense DCLRE1C variant.

This clone has a handful of counts. The antigen is undetermined. Primers: 60 Vbeta forward and 13 Jbeta reverse. The assay was immunoSEQ multiplex PCR, and TCRdb's table has in-frame clones only and misses some. The sample consists of roughly 120,000 clones, 7% to 9.5% of them appearing once. The clonotype comes from a woman aged 40 to 50 in good health and CMV-seropositive. The specimen was PBMCs. The V gene is TRBV6-5, the J gene TRBJ1-1; 9 nucleotides line up with TRBD1. CDR3 bases: TGTGCCAGCAAAAGGGGACAGGGTGAGGGCACTGAAGCTTTCTTT. Amino acids: CASKRGQGEGTEAFF.